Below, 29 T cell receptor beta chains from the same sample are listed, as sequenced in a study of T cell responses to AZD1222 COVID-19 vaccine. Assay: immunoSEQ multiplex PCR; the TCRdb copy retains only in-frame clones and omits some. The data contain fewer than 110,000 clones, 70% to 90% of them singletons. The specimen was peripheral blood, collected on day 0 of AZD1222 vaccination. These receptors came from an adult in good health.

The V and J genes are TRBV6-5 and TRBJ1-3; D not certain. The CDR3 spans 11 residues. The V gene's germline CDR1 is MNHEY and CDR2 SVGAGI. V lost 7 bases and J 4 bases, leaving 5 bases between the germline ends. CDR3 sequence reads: CASIRGNTIYF. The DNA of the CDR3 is TGTGCCAGCATCCGAGGAAACACCATATATTTT.

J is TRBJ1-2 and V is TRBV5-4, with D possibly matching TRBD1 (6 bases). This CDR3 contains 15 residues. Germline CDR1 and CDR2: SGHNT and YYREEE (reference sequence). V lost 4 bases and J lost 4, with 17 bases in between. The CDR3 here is CASSPGRGAGYGYTF. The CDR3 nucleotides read TGTGCCAGCAGCCCTGGCCGGGGGGCAGGCTATGGCTACACCTTC. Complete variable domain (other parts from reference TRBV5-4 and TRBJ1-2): ETGVTQSPTHLIKTRGQQVTLRCSSQSGHNTVSWYQQALGQGPQFIFQYYREEENGRGNFPPRFSGLQFPNYSSELNVNALELDDSALYLCASSPGRGAGYGYTFGSGTRLTVV.

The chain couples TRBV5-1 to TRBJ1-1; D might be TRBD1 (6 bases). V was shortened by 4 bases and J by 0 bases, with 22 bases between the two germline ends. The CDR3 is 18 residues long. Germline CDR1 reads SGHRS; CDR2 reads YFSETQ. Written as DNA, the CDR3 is TGCGCCAGCAGCATGGTCCGTGGACAGTACACTATGAACACTGAAGCTTTCTTT. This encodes CASSMVRGQYTMNTEAFF.

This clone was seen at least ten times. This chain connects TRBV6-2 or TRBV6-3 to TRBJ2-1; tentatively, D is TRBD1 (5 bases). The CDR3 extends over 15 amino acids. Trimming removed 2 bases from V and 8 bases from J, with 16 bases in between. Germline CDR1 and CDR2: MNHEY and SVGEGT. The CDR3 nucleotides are TGTGCCAGCAGTTACAAGGGGCTGCGTATCGATGAGCAGTTCTTC. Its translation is CASSYKGLRIDEQFF.

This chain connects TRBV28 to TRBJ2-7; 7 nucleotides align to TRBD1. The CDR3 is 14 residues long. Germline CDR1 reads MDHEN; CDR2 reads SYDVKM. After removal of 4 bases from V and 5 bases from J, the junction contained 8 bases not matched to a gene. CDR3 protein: CASSYRQGKDEQYF. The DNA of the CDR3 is TGTGCCAGCAGTTACCGACAGGGAAAGGACGAGCAGTACTTC. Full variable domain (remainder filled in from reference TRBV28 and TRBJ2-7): DVKVTQSSRYLVKRTGEKVFLECVQDMDHENMFWYRQDPGLGLRLIYFSYDVKMKEKGDIPEGYSVSREKKERFSLILESASTNQTSMYLCASSYRQGKDEQYFGPGTRLTVT.

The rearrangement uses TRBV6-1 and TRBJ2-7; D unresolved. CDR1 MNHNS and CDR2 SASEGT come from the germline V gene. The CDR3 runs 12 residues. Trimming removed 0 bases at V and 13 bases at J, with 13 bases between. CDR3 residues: CASSEAVNSPYF. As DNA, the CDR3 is TGTGCCAGCAGTGAAGCCGTCAACAGCCCTTACTTC.

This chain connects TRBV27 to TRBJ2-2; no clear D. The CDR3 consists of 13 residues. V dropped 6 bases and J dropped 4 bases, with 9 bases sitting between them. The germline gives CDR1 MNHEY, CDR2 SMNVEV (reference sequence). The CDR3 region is CASSHSITGELFF. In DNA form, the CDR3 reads TGTGCCAGCAGCCATTCCATCACCGGGGAGCTGTTTTTT.

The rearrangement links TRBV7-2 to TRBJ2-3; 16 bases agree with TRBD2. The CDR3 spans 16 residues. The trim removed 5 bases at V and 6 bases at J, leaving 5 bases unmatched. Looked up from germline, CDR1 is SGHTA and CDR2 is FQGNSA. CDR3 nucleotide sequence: TGTGCCAGCAGCCCGGGACTAGCGGGAGGGGGCGATACGCAGTATTTT. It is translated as CASSPGLAGGGDTQYF.

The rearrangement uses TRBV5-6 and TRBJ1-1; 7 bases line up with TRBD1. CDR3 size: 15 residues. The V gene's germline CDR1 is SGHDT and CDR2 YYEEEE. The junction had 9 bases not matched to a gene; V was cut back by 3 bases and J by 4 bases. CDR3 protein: CASSSEGARSTEAFF. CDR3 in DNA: TGTGCCAGCAGCTCCGAGGGGGCGCGGAGCACTGAAGCTTTCTTT. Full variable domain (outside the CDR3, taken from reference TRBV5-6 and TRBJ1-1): DAGVTQSPTHLIKTRGQQVTLRCSPKSGHDTVSWYQQALGQGPQFIFQYYEEEERQRGNFPDRFSGHQFPNYSSELNVNALLLGDSALYLCASSSEGARSTEAFFGQGTRLTVV.

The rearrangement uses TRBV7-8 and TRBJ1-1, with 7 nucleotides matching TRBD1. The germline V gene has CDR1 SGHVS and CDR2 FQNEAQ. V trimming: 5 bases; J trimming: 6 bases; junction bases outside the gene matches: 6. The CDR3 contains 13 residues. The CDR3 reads CASSIGGWSEAFF. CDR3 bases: TGTGCCAGCAGCATAGGGGGCTGGTCTGAAGCTTTCTTT.

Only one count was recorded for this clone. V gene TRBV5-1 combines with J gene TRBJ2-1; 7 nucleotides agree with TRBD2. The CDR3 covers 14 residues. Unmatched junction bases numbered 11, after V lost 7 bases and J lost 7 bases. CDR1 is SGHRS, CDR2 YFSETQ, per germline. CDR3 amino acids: CASATSGGPNEQFF. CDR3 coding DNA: TGCGCCAGCGCGACCTCGGGGGGACCTAATGAGCAGTTCTTC.

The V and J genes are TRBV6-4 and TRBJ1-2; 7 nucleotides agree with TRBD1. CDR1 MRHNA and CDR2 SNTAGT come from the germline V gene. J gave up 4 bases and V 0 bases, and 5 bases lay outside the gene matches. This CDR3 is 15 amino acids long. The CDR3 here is CASSDSGGDSYGYTF. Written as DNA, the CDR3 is TGTGCCAGCAGTGACTCGGGAGGGGACAGCTATGGCTACACCTTC.

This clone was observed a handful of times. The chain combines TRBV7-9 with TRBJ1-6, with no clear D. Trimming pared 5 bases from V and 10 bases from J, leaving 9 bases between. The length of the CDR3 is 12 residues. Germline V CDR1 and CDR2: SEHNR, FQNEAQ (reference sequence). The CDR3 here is CASSPRGSPLHF. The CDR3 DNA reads TGTGCCAGCAGCCCGCGTGGGTCACCCCTCCACTTT.

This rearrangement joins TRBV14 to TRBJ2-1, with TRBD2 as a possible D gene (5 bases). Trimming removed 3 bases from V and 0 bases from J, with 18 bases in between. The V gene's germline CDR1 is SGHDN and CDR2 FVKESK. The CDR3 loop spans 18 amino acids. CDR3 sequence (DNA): TGTGCCAGCAGCCATGCCCCTAGCAGGCAAACCTCCTACAATGAGCAGTTCTTC. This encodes CASSHAPSRQTSYNEQFF.

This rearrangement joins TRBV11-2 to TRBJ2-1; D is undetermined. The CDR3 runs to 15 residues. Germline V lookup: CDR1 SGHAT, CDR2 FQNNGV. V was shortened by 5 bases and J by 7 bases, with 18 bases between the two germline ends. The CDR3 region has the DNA TGTGCCAGCAGCCCCGCGTCAGGTTTTAGAAATGAGCAGTTCTTC. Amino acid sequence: CASSPASGFRNEQFF.

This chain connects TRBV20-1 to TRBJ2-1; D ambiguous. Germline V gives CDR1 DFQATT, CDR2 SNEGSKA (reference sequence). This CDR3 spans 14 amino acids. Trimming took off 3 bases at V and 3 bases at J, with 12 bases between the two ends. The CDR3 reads CSASIPPGYNEQFF. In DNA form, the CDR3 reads TGCAGTGCTAGTATACCCCCGGGCTACAATGAGCAGTTCTTC.

The DNA of the CDR3 is TGTGCCTGGGACCGGGACAGGGGATACTCTGGAAACACCATATATTTT. It translates to CAWDRDRGYSGNTIYF. This chain uses TRBV30 with TRBJ1-3, with 10 bases matching TRBD1. The CDR3 runs 16 residues. CDR1 and CDR2 from the germline V gene are GTSNPN and SVGIG (reference sequence). With V trimmed by 5 bases and J by 0 bases, 7 bases remained unmatched.

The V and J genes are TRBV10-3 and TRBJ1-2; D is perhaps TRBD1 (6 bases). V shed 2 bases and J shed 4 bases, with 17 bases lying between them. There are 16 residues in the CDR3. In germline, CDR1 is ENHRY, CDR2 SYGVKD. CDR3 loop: CAISEASRGGGYGYTF. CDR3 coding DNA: TGTGCCATCAGTGAGGCTTCCAGGGGCGGAGGCTATGGCTACACCTTC.

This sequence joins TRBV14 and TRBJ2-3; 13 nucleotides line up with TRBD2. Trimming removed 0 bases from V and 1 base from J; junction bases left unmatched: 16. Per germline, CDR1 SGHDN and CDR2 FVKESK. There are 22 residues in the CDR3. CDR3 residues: CASSQDFWTSGSIEWRTDTQYF. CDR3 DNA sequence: TGTGCCAGCAGCCAAGATTTTTGGACTAGCGGGAGTATTGAGTGGCGCACAGATACGCAGTATTTT.

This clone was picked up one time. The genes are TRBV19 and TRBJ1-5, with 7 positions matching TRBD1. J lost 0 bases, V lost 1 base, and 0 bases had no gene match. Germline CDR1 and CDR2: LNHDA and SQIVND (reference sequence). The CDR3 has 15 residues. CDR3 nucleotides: TGTGCCAGTAGTATAGGGACAGGTAGCAATCAGCCCCAGCATTTT. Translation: CASSIGTGSNQPQHF.

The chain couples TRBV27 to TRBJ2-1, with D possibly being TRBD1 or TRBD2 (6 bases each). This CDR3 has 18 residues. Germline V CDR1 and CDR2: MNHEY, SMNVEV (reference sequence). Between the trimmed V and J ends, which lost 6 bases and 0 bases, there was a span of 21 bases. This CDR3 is CASRAGAGSSFSYNEQFF. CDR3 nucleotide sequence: TGTGCCAGCAGGGCAGGGGCGGGGAGTTCTTTCTCCTACAATGAGCAGTTCTTC.

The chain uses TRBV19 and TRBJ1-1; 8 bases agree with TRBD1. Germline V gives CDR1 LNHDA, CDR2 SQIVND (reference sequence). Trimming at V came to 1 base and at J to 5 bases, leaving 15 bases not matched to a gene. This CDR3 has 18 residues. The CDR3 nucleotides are TGTGCCAGTAGTATAGCGCTGACAGGGGCGATACTATCTACTGAAGCTTTCTTT. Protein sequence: CASSIALTGAILSTEAFF.

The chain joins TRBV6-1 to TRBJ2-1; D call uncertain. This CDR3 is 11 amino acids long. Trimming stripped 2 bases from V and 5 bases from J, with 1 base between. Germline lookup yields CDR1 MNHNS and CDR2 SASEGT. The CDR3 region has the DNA TGTGCCAGCAGTGAAAACAATGAGCAGTTCTTC. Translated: CASSENNEQFF.

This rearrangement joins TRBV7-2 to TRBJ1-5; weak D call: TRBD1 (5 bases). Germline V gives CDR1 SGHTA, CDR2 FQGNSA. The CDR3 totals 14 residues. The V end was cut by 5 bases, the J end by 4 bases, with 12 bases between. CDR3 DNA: TGTGCCAGCAGCCCAGACAGAAATAATCAGCCCCAGCATTTT. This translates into CASSPDRNNQPQHF.

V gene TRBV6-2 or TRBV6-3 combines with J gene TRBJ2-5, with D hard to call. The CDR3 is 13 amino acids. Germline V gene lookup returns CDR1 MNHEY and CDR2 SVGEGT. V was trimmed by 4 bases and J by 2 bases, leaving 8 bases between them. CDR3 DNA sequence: TGTGCCAGCAGTTCTCGGAGACAAGAGACCCAGTACTTC. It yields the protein CASSSRRQETQYF.

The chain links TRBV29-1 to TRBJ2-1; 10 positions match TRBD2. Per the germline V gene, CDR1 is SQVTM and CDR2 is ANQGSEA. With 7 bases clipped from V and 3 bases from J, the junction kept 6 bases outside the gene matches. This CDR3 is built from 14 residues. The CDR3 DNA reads TGCAGCGCAACCAGCGGGGGGGACTACAATGAGCAGTTCTTC. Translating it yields CSATSGGDYNEQFF.

CDR3 DNA sequence: TGTGCCAGCAGTTATGTGGGGGAGAACACCGGGGAGCTGTTTTTT. Protein sequence: CASSYVGENTGELFF. V and J are TRBV6-2 or TRBV6-3 and TRBJ2-2, with D perhaps matching TRBD1 or TRBD2 (5 bases each). Germline lookup yields CDR1 MNHEY and CDR2 SVGEGT. This CDR3 is built from 15 residues. Trimming shortened V by 3 bases and J by 1 base, and 9 bases separated the two germline ends.

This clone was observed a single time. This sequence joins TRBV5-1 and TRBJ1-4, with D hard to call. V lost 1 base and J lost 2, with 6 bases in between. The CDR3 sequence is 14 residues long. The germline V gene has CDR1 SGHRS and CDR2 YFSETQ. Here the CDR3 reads CASSLSGTNEKLFF. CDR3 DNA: TGCGCCAGCAGCTTGAGCGGGACTAATGAAAAACTGTTTTTT. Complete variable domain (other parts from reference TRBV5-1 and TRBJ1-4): KAGVTQTPRYLIKTRGQQVTLSCSPISGHRSVSWYQQTPGQGLQFLFEYFSETQRNKGNFPGRFSGRQFSNSRSEMNVSTLELGDSALYLCASSLSGTNEKLFFGSGTQLSVL.

The CDR3 coding sequence is TGTGCCAGCAGCTGGGGTGGCCGTAAGGGCTATGGCTACACCTTC. Its translation: CASSWGGRKGYGYTF. J is TRBJ1-2 and V is TRBV5-4; D unclear. Germline V lookup: CDR1 SGHNT, CDR2 YYREEE (reference sequence). The V and J ends lost 3 bases and 4 bases respectively, with 16 bases between them. The CDR3 is 15 amino acids. Variable domain in full (rest from reference TRBV5-4 and TRBJ1-2): ETGVTQSPTHLIKTRGQQVTLRCSSQSGHNTVSWYQQALGQGPQFIFQYYREEENGRGNFPPRFSGLQFPNYSSELNVNALELDDSALYLCASSWGGRKGYGYTFGSGTRLTVV.